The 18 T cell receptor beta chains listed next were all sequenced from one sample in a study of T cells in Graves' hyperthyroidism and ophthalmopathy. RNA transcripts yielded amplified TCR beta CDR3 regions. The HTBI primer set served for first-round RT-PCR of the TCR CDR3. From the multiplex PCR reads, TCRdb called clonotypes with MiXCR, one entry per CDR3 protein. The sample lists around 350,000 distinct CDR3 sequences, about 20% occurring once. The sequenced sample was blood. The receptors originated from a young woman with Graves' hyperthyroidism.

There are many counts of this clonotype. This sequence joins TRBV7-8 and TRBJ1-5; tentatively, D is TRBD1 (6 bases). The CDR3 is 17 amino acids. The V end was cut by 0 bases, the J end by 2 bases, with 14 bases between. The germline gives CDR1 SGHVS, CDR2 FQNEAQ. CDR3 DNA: TGTGCCAGCAGCTTAGCAACAGGGTTATTCGGCAATCAGCCCCAGCATTTT. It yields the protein CASSLATGLFGNQPQHF. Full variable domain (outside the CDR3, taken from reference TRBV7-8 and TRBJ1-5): GAGVSQSPRYKVAKRGQDVALRCDPISGHVSLFWYQQALGQGPEFLTYFQNEAQLDKSGLPSDRFFAERPEGSVSTLKIQRTQQEDSAVYLCASSLATGLFGNQPQHFGDGTRLSIL.

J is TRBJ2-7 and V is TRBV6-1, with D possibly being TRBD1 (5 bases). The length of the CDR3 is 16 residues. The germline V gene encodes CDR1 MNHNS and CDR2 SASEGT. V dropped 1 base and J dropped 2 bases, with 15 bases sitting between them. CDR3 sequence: CASSEGLDTETYEQYF. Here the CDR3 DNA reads TGTGCCAGCAGTGAAGGATTGGACACGGAGACCTACGAGCAGTACTTC.

CDR3 amino acids: CSARDLAYGELFF. The CDR3 nucleotides read TGCAGTGCTAGAGATCTAGCGTACGGGGAGCTGTTTTTT. The V call is TRBV20-1, the J call TRBJ2-2; D may be TRBD2 (6 bases). With 0 bases removed from V and 7 bases from J, the gap between germline ends came to 9 bases. This CDR3 is 13 amino acids long. Per germline, CDR1 DFQATT and CDR2 SNEGSKA (reference sequence).

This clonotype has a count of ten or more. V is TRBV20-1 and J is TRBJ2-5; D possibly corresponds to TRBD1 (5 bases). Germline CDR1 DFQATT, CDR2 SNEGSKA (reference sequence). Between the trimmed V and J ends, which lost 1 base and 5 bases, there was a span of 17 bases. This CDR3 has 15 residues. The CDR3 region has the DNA TGCAGTGCTAGAGCCTCTGGGCAGGGTGGGGAGACCCAGTACTTC. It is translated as CSARASGQGGETQYF.

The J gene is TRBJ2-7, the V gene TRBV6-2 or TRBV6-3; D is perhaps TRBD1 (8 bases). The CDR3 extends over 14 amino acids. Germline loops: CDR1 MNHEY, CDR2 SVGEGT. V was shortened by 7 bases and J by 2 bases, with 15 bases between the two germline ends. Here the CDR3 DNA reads TGTGCCAGCACCAGGACAGGGACTACCTACGAGCAGTACTTC. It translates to CASTRTGTTYEQYF.

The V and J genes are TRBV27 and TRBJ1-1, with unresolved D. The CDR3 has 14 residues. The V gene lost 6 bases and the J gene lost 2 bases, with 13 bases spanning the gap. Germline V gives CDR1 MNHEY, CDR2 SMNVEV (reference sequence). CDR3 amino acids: CASSEADLNTEAFF. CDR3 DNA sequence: TGTGCCAGCAGCGAGGCCGACCTAAACACTGAAGCTTTCTTT.

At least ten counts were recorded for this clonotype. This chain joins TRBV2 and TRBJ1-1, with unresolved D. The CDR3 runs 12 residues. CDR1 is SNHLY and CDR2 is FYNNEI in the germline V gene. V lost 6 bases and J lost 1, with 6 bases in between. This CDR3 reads CASRFKNTEAFF. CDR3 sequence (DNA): TGTGCCAGCAGGTTTAAGAACACTGAAGCTTTCTTT.

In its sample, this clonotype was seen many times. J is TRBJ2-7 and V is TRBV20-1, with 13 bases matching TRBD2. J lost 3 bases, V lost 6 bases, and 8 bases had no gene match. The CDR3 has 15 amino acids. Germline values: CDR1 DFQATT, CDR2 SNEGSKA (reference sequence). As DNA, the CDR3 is TGCAGTGCGCAGACTAGCGGGGGGCCACACTACGAGCAGTACTTC. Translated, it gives CSAQTSGGPHYEQYF.

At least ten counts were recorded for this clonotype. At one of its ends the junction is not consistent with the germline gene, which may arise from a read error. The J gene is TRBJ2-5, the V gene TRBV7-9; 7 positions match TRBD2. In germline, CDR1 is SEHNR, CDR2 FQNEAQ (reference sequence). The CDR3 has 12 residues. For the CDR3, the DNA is TGTGCCAGCAGCCTAGCGGCTACGACCCAGTACTTC. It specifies CASSLAATTQYF.

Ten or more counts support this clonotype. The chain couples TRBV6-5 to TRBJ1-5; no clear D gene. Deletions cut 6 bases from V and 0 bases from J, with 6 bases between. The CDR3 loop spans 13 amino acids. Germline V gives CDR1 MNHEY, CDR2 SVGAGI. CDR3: CASRANSNQPQHF. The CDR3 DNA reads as TGTGCCAGCAGAGCAAATAGCAATCAGCCCCAGCATTTT.

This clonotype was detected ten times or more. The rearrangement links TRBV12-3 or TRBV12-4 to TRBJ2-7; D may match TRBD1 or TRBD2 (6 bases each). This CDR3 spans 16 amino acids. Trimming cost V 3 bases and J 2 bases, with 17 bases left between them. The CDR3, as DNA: TGTGCCAGCAGTTTTCCCGAGACGGGGGCCCCCTACGAGCAGTACTTC. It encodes CASSFPETGAPYEQYF.

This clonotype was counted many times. CDR3 DNA: TGTGCCAGCATCCATCGACGGGGGAGGGAAACTGAAGCTTTCTTT. It specifies CASIHRRGRETEAFF. The chain has TRBV7-8 and TRBJ1-1, with TRBD1 as a possible D gene (5 bases). V shed 7 bases and J shed 5 bases, with 20 bases lying between them. The germline V gene has CDR1 SGHVS and CDR2 FQNEAQ. The CDR3 runs to 15 residues.

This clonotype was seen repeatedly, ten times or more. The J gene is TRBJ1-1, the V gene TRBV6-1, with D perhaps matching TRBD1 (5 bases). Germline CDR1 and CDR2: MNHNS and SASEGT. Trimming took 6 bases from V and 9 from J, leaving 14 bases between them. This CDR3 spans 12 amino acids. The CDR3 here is CASRPPGTQAFF. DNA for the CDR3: TGTGCCAGCAGGCCTCCGGGGACGCAAGCTTTCTTT.

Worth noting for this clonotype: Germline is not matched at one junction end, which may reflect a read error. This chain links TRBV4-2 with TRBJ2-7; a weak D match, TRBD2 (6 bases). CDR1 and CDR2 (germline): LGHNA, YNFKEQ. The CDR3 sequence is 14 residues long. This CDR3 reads CASSPRVGGDDQYF. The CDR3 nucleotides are TGTGCCAGCAGCCCCCGGGTGGGCGGGGACGATCAGTACTTC.

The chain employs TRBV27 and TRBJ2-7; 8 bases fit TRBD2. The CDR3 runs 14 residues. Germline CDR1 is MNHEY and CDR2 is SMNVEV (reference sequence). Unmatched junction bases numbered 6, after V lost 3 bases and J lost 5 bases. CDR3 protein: CASSLVAGWNEQYF. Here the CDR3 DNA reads TGTGCCAGCAGTTTGGTAGCGGGGTGGAACGAGCAGTACTTC.

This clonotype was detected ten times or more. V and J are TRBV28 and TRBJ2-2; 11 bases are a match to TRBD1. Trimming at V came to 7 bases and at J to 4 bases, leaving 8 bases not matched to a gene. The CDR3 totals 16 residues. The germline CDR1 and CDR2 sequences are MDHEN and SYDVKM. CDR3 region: CASKTGTGGFTGELFF. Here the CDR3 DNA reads TGTGCCAGCAAAACCGGGACAGGGGGTTTCACCGGGGAGCTGTTTTTT.

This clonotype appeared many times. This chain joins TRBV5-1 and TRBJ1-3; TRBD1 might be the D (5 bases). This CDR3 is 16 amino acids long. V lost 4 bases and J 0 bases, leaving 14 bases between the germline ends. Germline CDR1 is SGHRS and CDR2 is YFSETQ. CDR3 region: CASSLGDASSGNTIYF. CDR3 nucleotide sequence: TGCGCCAGCAGCCTGGGGGACGCAAGCTCTGGAAACACCATATATTTT. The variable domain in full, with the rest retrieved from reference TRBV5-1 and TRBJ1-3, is KAGVTQTPRYLIKTRGQQVTLSCSPISGHRSVSWYQQTPGQGLQFLFEYFSETQRNKGNFPGRFSGRQFSNSRSEMNVSTLELGDSALYLCASSLGDASSGNTIYFGEGSWLTVV.

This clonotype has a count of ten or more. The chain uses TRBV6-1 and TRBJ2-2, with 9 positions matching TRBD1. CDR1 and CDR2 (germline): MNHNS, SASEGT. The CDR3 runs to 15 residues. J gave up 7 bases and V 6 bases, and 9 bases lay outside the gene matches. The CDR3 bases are TGTGCCAGCAGCGTCCGGGACAGGGAGGACGGGGAGCTGTTTTTT. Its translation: CASSVRDREDGELFF.